This T cell receptor (beta chain) was obtained from a study of CD8+ T cells in alopecia areata. Investigators isolated RNA and reverse transcribed it into cDNA to act as the sequencing template. Clones were sequenced by immunoSEQ multiplex PCR, and TCRdb holds only the in-frame ones, with some missing. The sample has approximately 59,000 clones; about half are singletons. Broader study findings: Patients shared TCRs less clearly than mice did, possibly owing to HLA. Lesional scalp displayed greater clonality than normal scalp, most notably in alopecia totalis/universalis.

Peripheral blood, together with lesional scalp punch biopsies, was collected from alopecia areata patients. This clone was seen only a few times. The antigen remains undetermined. The receptor comes from a human donor with alopecia areata. The material was CD8+ T cells sorted from blood, obtained at week 0.

CDR3 sequence (DNA): TGCAGCGTCGTGACAGCACCCTACGAGCAGTACTTC. Its translation is CSVVTAPYEQYF. This sequence joins TRBV29-1 and TRBJ2-7; weak D call: TRBD1 (5 bases). CDR1 and CDR2 (germline): SQVTM, ANQGSEA. The V gene lost 6 bases and the J gene lost 2 bases, with 11 bases spanning the gap. This CDR3 has 12 residues.